Presented here are 4 T cell receptor beta chains from one specimen sequenced in a study of blood T cell repertoires in COVID-19. Produced via immunoSEQ multiplex PCR; TCRdb's table is partial and in-frame only. The sample carries tens of thousands of clones, roughly 78% recorded once. Sequenced material: peripheral blood. The receptors originated from a man aged 55 to 70 with active or convalescent COVID-19.

The chain is built from TRBV7-2 and TRBJ2-1; 7 nucleotides agree with TRBD1. Per the germline V gene, CDR1 is SGHTA and CDR2 is FQGNSA. This CDR3 is built from 13 residues. V gave up 5 bases and J gave up 9 bases; unmatched junction bases: 7. As DNA, the CDR3 is TGTGCCAGCAGCCCGATATCAGGGGGTGAGCAGTTCTTC. This sequence encodes CASSPISGGEQFF.

J is TRBJ1-2 and V is TRBV5-1; D gene unclear. The CDR3 length is 16 residues. The germline V gene has CDR1 SGHRS and CDR2 YFSETQ. Trimming pared 0 bases from V and 1 base from J, leaving 13 bases between. The CDR3 DNA reads as TGCGCCAGCAGCTTGGTCCAGCGAGTTGGTAACTATGGCTACACCTTC. Translation: CASSLVQRVGNYGYTF.

The chain is built from TRBV19 and TRBJ2-1; TRBD1 is a possible D gene (6 bases). This CDR3 has 14 amino acids. Trimming removed 5 bases at V and 9 bases at J, with 17 bases between. CDR1 is LNHDA and CDR2 is SQIVND in the germline V gene (reference sequence). Here the CDR3 DNA reads TGTGCCAGTAGTTTGGGACACCTAGAGAGTGAGCAGTTCTTC. Protein: CASSLGHLESEQFF.

The sample holds many counts of this clone. The V gene is TRBV20-1, the J gene TRBJ1-2; D is unresolved. The V gene's germline CDR1 is DFQATT and CDR2 SNEGSKA (reference sequence). V gave up 6 bases and J gave up 0 bases, with 5 bases separating them. This CDR3 region has 11 residues. The CDR3 coding sequence is TGCAGTGCGCAGGCTAACTATGGCTACACCTTC. The encoded protein is CSAQANYGYTF.